The source of this TCR beta chain is a study of breast tumors, draining lymph nodes, adjacent tissues listed by TCRdb under 2016. About the investigation overall: The study compared TCR beta repertoires across tumor, adjacent nontumor tissue and axillary lymph nodes from breast cancer patients. In human breast cancer, the study set out to assess how tumor, surrounding tissue and draining lymph node repertoires relate to one another and whether T cells might be exchanged between them.

Comment on this clonotype: The clone's antigen remains unknown. Per-base quality was not reported, and no clone a single base away is much larger than it.

Lymph node samples came from the axillary draining lymph nodes of breast cancer patients. The paper's findings and limits, for the study overall: The data were judged consistent with most tumor T cells deriving from the lymph node and then expanding within tumor tissue. Tumor T-cell repertoires showed less diversity than lymph node repertoires and more diversity than nontumor tissue repertoires, and tumor T-cell repertoires showed preferential V and J gene usage. The study presented the conclusion that tumor T cells originate in lymph nodes as consistent with a hypothesis, not as something directly demonstrated. Tumor and nontumor tissue repertoires were significantly more similar in luminal-like than in basal-like breast cancer.

Sequenced using an Illumina HiSeq 2000. Multiplex PCR amplification was used to generate the TCR beta chain libraries. High-throughput sequencing was used to analyze the amplified TCR beta chain products. Using fastp at Q25 and MiXCR, TCRdb reprocessed the public reads and kept productive beta chains. CDR3 protein sequences are deduplicated, and each keeps its most common genes and DNA. The sample table shows around 230,000 distinct CDR3 sequences, and approximately 29% are seen once. Around 1.5% of the sample rests with the top ten. From a lookup of the germline V gene (reference sequence), CDR1 and CDR2 are SEHNR and FQNEAQ. There are 14 amino acids in the CDR3, from cysteine to phenylalanine inclusive. Only the CDR3 region is kept as DNA, spanning 42 bases read in frame from base 1. V is shortened by 4 bases, J by 10 bases, and the region joining them spans 14 bases.

This chain joins TRBV7-9 to TRBJ1-6; a tentative D match to TRBD1 spans 6 bases. This clonotype was obtained from a female donor with breast cancer. Some clones in this sample may be carry-over from other donors' samples. Sequenced sample: axillary lymph node tissue. The bases are TGTGCCAGCAGCTCGGGGGGGCATCGGTCACCCCTCCACTTT. Translation gives CASSSGGHRSPLHF.